The 8 T cell receptor beta chains below were found in one sample sequenced in a study of blood T cells in healthy people across ages. The second PCR ran about 6 to 12 cycles with a sample-barcoded 5' primer and J-beta primers. TCRdb recomputed calls from the 5' RACE reads with MiXCR, one row per CDR3 protein. The sample yields 1.5 million to 2 million distinct CDR3 sequences, around 36% seen once. The sequenced material came from blood. These receptors originate from a woman under 40 in good health.

The rearrangement joins TRBV7-3 to TRBJ2-2; TRBD2 is a possible D gene (6 bases). Trimming cost V 3 bases and J 4 bases, with 15 bases left between them. The CDR3 extends over 16 amino acids. In germline, CDR1 is SGHTA, CDR2 FQGTGA. CDR3 amino acids: CASSFLAGTTTGELFF. CDR3 DNA sequence: TGTGCCAGCAGCTTCCTGGCGGGGACCACCACCGGGGAGCTGTTTTTT.

This clonotype has only a few counts. V gene TRBV6-1 combines with J gene TRBJ2-7, with D possibly TRBD1 on 6 matching bases. V lost 5 bases to trimming and J lost 5 bases, with 13 bases between them. Germline V gene sequence: CDR1 MNHNS, CDR2 SASEGT. This CDR3 contains 13 residues. CDR3 region: CASSHRDIHEQYF. In DNA form, the CDR3 reads TGTGCCAGCAGTCACCGGGACATCCACGAGCAGTACTTC.

This chain links TRBV4-1 with TRBJ1-1; D not resolved. CDR3 size: 13 residues. Deletions cut 4 bases from V and 7 bases from J, with 13 bases between. The germline gives CDR1 MGHRA, CDR2 YSYEKL. CDR3 DNA: TGCGCCAGCAGCCGGAGCCTAGAAGTTGAAGCTTTCTTT. It encodes CASSRSLEVEAFF.

The chain employs TRBV7-2 and TRBJ2-3, with D possibly matching TRBD1 (7 bases). The CDR3 consists of 17 residues. V lost 3 bases to trimming and J lost 4 bases, with 20 bases between them. Germline V gene sequence: CDR1 SGHTA, CDR2 FQGNSA. The CDR3, as DNA: TGTGCCAGCAGCTTCCGGAGGGGGCGTGGGGTCCCAGATACGCAGTATTTT. Translating it yields CASSFRRGRGVPDTQYF. Combining the CDR3 with reference TRBV7-2 and TRBJ2-3 gives the whole variable domain GAGVSQSPSNKVTEKGKDVELRCDPISGHTALYWYRQSLGQGLEFLIYFQGNSAPDKSGLPSDRFSAERTGGSVSTLTIQRTQQEDSAVYLCASSFRRGRGVPDTQYFGPGTRLTVL.

This sequence joins TRBV6-1 and TRBJ2-7; 9 nucleotides line up with TRBD1. The CDR3 spans 13 residues. Germline lookup yields CDR1 MNHNS and CDR2 SASEGT. Trimming cost V 8 bases and J 3 bases; bases outside gene matches: 5. CDR3 region: CASGTGMVYEQYF. Here the CDR3 DNA reads TGTGCCAGCGGGACAGGGATGGTCTACGAGCAGTACTTC.

Of note for this clonotype: A read error may produce the germline difference seen at one junction end. The V call is TRBV18, the J call TRBJ1-2; D call uncertain. The CDR3 is made up of 14 amino acids. Germline V gives CDR1 KGHSH, CDR2 LQKENI. DNA for the CDR3: TGTGCCAACTCACCACCGCTCAGGAACTATGGCTACACCTTC. Translated: CANSPPLRNYGYTF. Combining the CDR3 with reference TRBV18 and TRBJ1-2 gives the whole variable domain NAGVMQNPRHLVRRRGQEARLRCSPMKGHSHVYWYRQLPEEGLKFMVYLQKENIIDESGMPKERFSAEFPKEGPSILRIQQVVRGDSAAYFCANSPPLRNYGYTFGSGTRLTVV.

This clonotype was counted a few times. This sequence joins TRBV6-2 or TRBV6-3 and TRBJ2-7; D not resolved. CDR3 length equals 15 residues. The V end lost 4 bases, the J end lost 0 bases, and 13 bases lay between the germline ends. CDR1 is MNHEY and CDR2 is SVGEGT in the germline V gene. CDR3 sequence: CASSFRRLSSYEQYF. CDR3 nucleotides: TGTGCCAGCAGTTTTCGAAGGTTGAGCTCCTACGAGCAGTACTTC.

Worth noting for this clonotype: Given a much more abundant clone one base away, this may be a read error. The CDR3 region is CSASYGRLNQPQHF. DNA of the CDR3: TGCAGTGCTAGCTACGGACGCCTCAATCAGCCCCAGCATTTT. The V and J genes are TRBV20-1 and TRBJ1-5; D is unclear. Germline lookup yields CDR1 DFQATT and CDR2 SNEGSKA (reference sequence). The ends were cut back, 3 bases at V and 3 bases at J, with 12 bases in the middle. The length of the CDR3 is 14 residues.